These 15 T cell receptor beta chains came from one sample sequenced in a study of T-cell reconstitution after alpha-beta-depleted transplantation in children. TCRbeta library construction was performed incorporating unique molecular identifiers. One entry per CDR3 protein, called by TCRdb with MiXCR from the PCR reads. The sample has 750,000 to 950,000 distinct CDR3 sequences; 15% to 20% are singletons. The source was PBMCs, mostly from graft donor cells, collected 360 days after TCRalphabeta/CD19-depleted stem cell transplant. Receptors were obtained from a male patient younger than 18 who had a stem cell transplant for acute lymphoblastic leukemia, so the T cells may come from the graft donor.

The chain combines TRBV20-1 with TRBJ2-1; D not resolved. This CDR3 region has 11 residues. Trimming removed 7 bases from V and 1 base from J, with 5 bases in between. Germline V gene sequence: CDR1 DFQATT, CDR2 SNEGSKA (reference sequence). The DNA of the CDR3 is TGCAGTGGGAAATCCTACAATGAGCAGTTCTTC. The encoded protein is CSGKSYNEQFF.

The table lists this clonotype with a few counts. The chain uses TRBV7-2 and TRBJ2-1; TRBD2 aligns across 8 bases. This CDR3 region has 16 residues. J was trimmed by 8 bases and V by 1 base; bases with no gene match: 10. The germline V gene encodes CDR1 SGHTA and CDR2 FQGNSA. The CDR3 here is CASSLGSGGPWDEQFF. CDR3 bases: TGTGCCAGCAGCTTAGGGTCGGGAGGGCCTTGGGATGAGCAGTTCTTC.

This chain connects TRBV29-1 to TRBJ2-1, with TRBD2 identical over 12 bases. The ends lost 5 bases at V and 8 bases at J; junction bases unmatched: 10. Germline V gives CDR1 SQVTM, CDR2 ANQGSEA. The CDR3 is 15 residues long. The chain's CDR3 is CSVRGLAGIVDEQFF. The DNA of the CDR3 is TGCAGCGTTCGCGGACTAGCGGGAATAGTAGATGAGCAGTTCTTC.

This clonotype was recorded a few times. The chain has TRBV11-2 and TRBJ2-4; the D is unclear. This CDR3 is built from 11 residues. Trimming took 1 base from V and 16 from J, leaving 11 bases between them. Germline CDR1 is SGHAT and CDR2 is FQNNGV. CDR3 nucleotide sequence: TGTGCCAGCAGCTTAGCAATTCGGCCTTACTTC. It yields the protein CASSLAIRPYF.

This clonotype was counted a few times. This chain joins TRBV5-1 and TRBJ1-5, with D possibly matching TRBD1 (5 bases). CDR1 is SGHRS and CDR2 is YFSETQ in the germline V gene. This CDR3 has 15 amino acids. V was shortened by 0 bases and J by 2 bases, with 9 bases between the two germline ends. The DNA of the CDR3 is TGCGCCAGCAGCTTGGGGGTAGGGGGCAATCAGCCCCAGCATTTT. Its translation is CASSLGVGGNQPQHF.

The chain joins TRBV20-1 to TRBJ1-5; D remains ambiguous. The CDR3 is 14 amino acids. CDR1 and CDR2 from the germline V gene are DFQATT and SNEGSKA (reference sequence). The V and J ends lost 4 bases and 2 bases respectively, with 12 bases between them. The CDR3 here is CSATRVRGNQPQHF. CDR3 in DNA: TGCAGTGCTACTAGGGTTAGAGGCAATCAGCCCCAGCATTTT.

V and J are TRBV7-9 and TRBJ2-1; 7 bases line up with TRBD2. CDR1 is SEHNR and CDR2 is FQNEAQ in the germline V gene (reference sequence). There are 16 residues in the CDR3. The ends lost 2 bases at V and 1 base at J; junction bases unmatched: 5. In DNA form, the CDR3 reads TGTGCCAGCAGCTTATTTGGCGGGGGATCCTACAATGAGCAGTTCTTC. It translates to CASSLFGGGSYNEQFF.

J is TRBJ2-1 and V is TRBV4-1; D is uncertain. The CDR3 has 12 amino acids. V was clipped by 4 bases and J by 8 bases, with 9 bases between them. Germline CDR1 MGHRA, CDR2 YSYEKL. CDR3 bases: TGCGCCAGCAGCCTTTTAGTACATGAGCAGTTCTTC. Residues: CASSLLVHEQFF.

This clonotype was detected ten times or more. This sequence joins TRBV5-1 and TRBJ2-5; D is undetermined. Per the germline V gene, CDR1 is SGHRS and CDR2 is YFSETQ. V gave up 6 bases and J gave up 2 bases, with 14 bases separating them. CDR3 length equals 14 residues. In nucleotides, the CDR3 is TGCGCCAGCATCCCCTTGGGGATACAAGAGACCCAGTACTTC. It specifies CASIPLGIQETQYF.

This rearrangement joins TRBV13 to TRBJ2-7, with TRBD2 matching over 7 bases. With 0 bases clipped from V and 2 bases from J, the junction kept 4 bases outside the gene matches. Per the germline V gene, CDR1 is PRHDT and CDR2 is FYEKMQ (reference sequence). The CDR3 extends over 15 amino acids. Here the CDR3 DNA reads TGTGCCAGCAGCTTAGGAGGCGGGAGACCCTACGAGCAGTACTTC. Translated: CASSLGGGRPYEQYF. The full variable domain, its missing parts supplied by reference TRBV13 and TRBJ2-7, is AAGVIQSPRHLIKEKRETATLKCYPIPRHDTVYWYQQGPGQDPQFLISFYEKMQSDKGSIPDRFSAQQFSDYHSELNMSSLELGDSALYFCASSLGGGRPYEQYFGPGTRLTVT.

This chain connects TRBV12-3 or TRBV12-4 to TRBJ2-3; 11 positions match TRBD2. The V segment lost 7 bases and the J segment 2 bases; nucleotides outside the gene matches: 5. This CDR3 has 15 amino acids. The CDR3 here is CASNRLAGPTDTQYF. The CDR3, as DNA: TGTGCCAGCAACAGACTAGCGGGGCCCACAGATACGCAGTATTTT.

This clonotype was detected a few times. The chain joins TRBV29-1 to TRBJ2-1; D not certain. Trimming removed 7 bases at V and 9 bases at J, with 22 bases between. CDR1 SQVTM and CDR2 ANQGSEA come from the germline V gene. The CDR3 is 14 residues long. CDR3 DNA sequence: TGCAGCGCCTTGAAAATTGGTGCGAATAGTGAGCAGTTCTTC. It yields the protein CSALKIGANSEQFF.

This clonotype has just a few counts. This chain links TRBV12-3 or TRBV12-4 with TRBJ2-7; 11 bases fit TRBD2. V lost 5 bases, J lost 5 bases, and 8 bases stayed unmatched. This CDR3 comprises 15 residues. CDR3 in amino acids: CASSLRLAGPHEQYF. CDR3 bases: TGTGCCAGCAGTCTCCGACTAGCGGGACCCCACGAGCAGTACTTC.

About this clonotype itself: One end of the junction varies from germline; a read error may be responsible. This chain connects TRBV7-9 to TRBJ2-3; D not certain. This CDR3 has 10 amino acids. CDR1 and CDR2 (germline): SEHNR, FQNEAQ (reference sequence). CDR3 nucleotides: TGTGCCCAGGTCGCAGATACGCAGTTTTTT. Translated, it gives CAQVADTQFF.

The CDR3 spells CSAKRHSGANVLTF. CDR3 nucleotide sequence: TGCAGTGCTAAACGGCACTCTGGGGCCAACGTCCTGACTTTC. The V and J genes are TRBV20-1 and TRBJ2-6; D is unresolved. V was clipped by 4 bases and J by 0 bases, with 7 bases between them. CDR3 length equals 14 residues. Germline values: CDR1 DFQATT, CDR2 SNEGSKA (reference sequence).